This TCR beta chain was recorded in a study of regulatory T cells in long-lasting Graves disease. This clonotype has a count of ten or more. Time point here: newly diagnosed GD, antithyroid drugs for less than 3 months. Isolated PBMC RNA provided the starting material for the TCR library. Per American Thyroid Association guidelines, Graves' disease was diagnosed. Sequencing libraries for TCR beta were prepared with iRepertoire HTBI primers and Arm-PCR of CDR3 regions. One entry per CDR3 protein results from TCRdb running MiXCR on the multiplex PCR reads. The data show some 400,000 distinct CDR3 sequences, with 15% seen just once and about a sixth held by the top ten. The same specimen was also included in a second study, on T cells in Graves' hyperthyroidism and ophthalmopathy.

This receptor was obtained from a woman aged 30 to 39 with Graves disease. The sequences come from peripheral blood mononuclear cells (PBMCs), collected at new diagnosis, from a patient treated with antithyroid drugs.

CDR3 sequence reads: CATRTDQGDETQYF. As DNA, the CDR3 is TGTGCCACCCGGACTGATCAGGGTGATGAGACCCAGTACTTC. The chain has TRBV10-3 and TRBJ2-5, with D perhaps matching TRBD1 or TRBD2 (5 bases each). V was trimmed by 10 bases and J by 5 bases, leaving 20 bases between them. This CDR3 comprises 14 residues. In germline, CDR1 is ENHRY, CDR2 SYGVKD.